This is a list of T cell receptor beta chains from one sample in a study of T-cell memory formation after mild COVID-19. From the 5' RACE reads, TCRdb called clonotypes with MiXCR, one entry per CDR3 protein. The profile shows under 400,000 distinct CDR3 sequences, 25% to 30% of them singletons. Sequenced material: PBMCs or a T cell subset sorted from them (not recorded which). Receptor source: an adult woman who had mild COVID-19 (a few samples of this study predate the infection). Cell type and time point are not known. The CDR3 runs from the conserved cysteine through the conserved F or W. The order of the fields is D gene, V gene, clone size, J gene, CDR3 DNA, CDR3 protein. D genes are given only for firm matches. For some rows the clone size is stated as once, few or many, or as a class when expanded; others skip it.

>.|TRBV18|.|TRBJ2-1
TGTGCCAGCTCACCAGCGGACAGCCTCAGCAATGAGCAGTTCTTC
CASSPADSLSNEQFF
>.|TRBV6-5|.|TRBJ2-1
TGTGCCAGCAGCCTTTCTAGGAGATCCTACAATGAGCAGTTCTTC
CASSLSRRSYNEQFF
>TRBD2|TRBV2|once|TRBJ2-2
TGTGCCAGCCGATCGGGGACTAGCAACACCGGGGAGCTGTTTTTT
CASRSGTSNTGELFF
>.|TRBV25-1|.|TRBJ2-1
TGTGCCAGCAGTGAAGGGACAGAGCAGTTCTTC
CASSEGTEQFF
>TRBD2|TRBV15|.|TRBJ2-1
TGTGCCACCAGCAGGGACCGGGGGAGGGTCAATGAGCAGTTCTTC
CATSRDRGRVNEQFF
>.|TRBV4-2|.|TRBJ2-7
TGTGCCAGCAGCCAAGATCTTCCCTACGAGCAGTACTTC
CASSQDLPYEQYF
>.|TRBV15|.|TRBJ1-2
TGTGCCACCAGCAGCCCGTCAGGGACGTATGGCTACACCTTC
CATSSPSGTYGYTF
>.|TRBV9|.|TRBJ2-7
TGTGCCAGCAGCGTTCGGGATTTAACCTACGAGCAGTACTTC
CASSVRDLTYEQYF
>TRBD2|TRBV24-1|.|TRBJ2-5
TGTGCCACCAGTGAGGCGGGGGGGGAAGAGACCCAGTACTTC
CATSEAGGEETQYF
>TRBD2|TRBV5-1|few|TRBJ2-5
TGCGCCAGCAGCTTGGCACTAGCGGGGGTTTTCCAAGAGACCCAGTACTTC
CASSLALAGVFQETQYF
>TRBD1|TRBV13|many|TRBJ1-1
TGTGCCAGCAGCTCGACCGGGACAGGGGACACTGAAGCTTTCTTT
CASSSTGTGDTEAFF
>.|TRBV7-2|.|TRBJ2-6
TGTGCCAGCAGCTTCGGGGTGCCTGGGGCCAACGTCCTGACTTTC
CASSFGVPGANVLTF
>TRBD2|TRBV18|many|TRBJ2-7
TGTGCCAGCTCGGGTTTAGCGGGGGGTCTCGACGAGCAGTACTTC
CASSGLAGGLDEQYF
>TRBD2|TRBV29-1|few|TRBJ2-7
TGCAGCGTCGCGGGACTAGCGGGATGGGAGAACGAGCAGTACTTC
CSVAGLAGWENEQYF
>.|TRBV5-1|many|TRBJ2-7
TGTGCCAGCAGCTTGGAGGGGTACGAGCAGTACTTC
CASSLEGYEQYF
>TRBD2|TRBV20-1|few|TRBJ2-5
TGCAGTGCTTCGAAGCGGGGGGGCAACCAAGAGACCCAGTACTTC
CSASKRGGNQETQYF
>.|TRBV10-3|.|TRBJ1-6
TGTGCCATCAGTGAGGCAGGGGTTTCTTCACCCCTCCACTTT
CAISEAGVSSPLHF
>TRBD2|TRBV20-1|.|TRBJ2-2
TGCAGTGCCGCACAGCGGGAAGCCGGGGAGCTGTTTTTT
CSAAQREAGELFF
>.|TRBV19|.|TRBJ2-1
TGTGCCAGTAGACGGGACCGGCGGGCCAATGAGCAGTTCTTC
CASRRDRRANEQFF
>TRBD2|TRBV4-3|.|TRBJ2-7
TGCGCCAGCAGCCAATCCGAGTCTCTAGCGGGAGGGCCCGCCTACGAGCAGTACTTC
CASSQSESLAGGPAYEQYF
>TRBD1|TRBV5-1|.|TRBJ1-2
TGCGACAGCAGCTTGGCGGGACAGGGAGCGCGGGGCTACACCTTC
CDSSLAGQGARGYTF
>.|TRBV4-3|.|TRBJ1-4
TGCGCCAGCAGCCAAGAGGGGTGGGGGTCTATGAATGAAAAACTGTTTTTT
CASSQEGWGSMNEKLFF
>.|TRBV7-3|.|TRBJ2-1
TGTGCCAGCAGCCCCGCGTCGGGGGAATCGCATGAGCAGTTCTTC
CASSPASGESHEQFF
>.|TRBV12-3/TRBV12-4|.|TRBJ1-1
TGTGCCAGCAGTTTCGAGGGAACTGAAGCTTTCTTT
CASSFEGTEAFF
>.|TRBV7-9|.|TRBJ1-4
TGTGCCAGCAGCCTCGGGTTGACGGGGGAAAAACTGTTTTTT
CASSLGLTGEKLFF
>.|TRBV6-5|few|TRBJ2-7
TGTGCCAGCAGACAGGCAAACCTCTACGAGCAGTACTTC
CASRQANLYEQYF
>TRBD1|TRBV9|.|TRBJ1-3
TGTGCCAGCAGCGGGTGGACAGGGAGGTCTGGAAACACCATATATTTT
CASSGWTGRSGNTIYF
>.|TRBV27|.|TRBJ2-3
TGTGCCACTAACCCCGGTGCAGGCAGCACAGATACGCAGTATTTT
CATNPGAGSTDTQYF
>.|TRBV5-1|few|TRBJ1-5
TGCGCCAGCAGCTTGGAACAGGGCAGCCAGCCCCAGCATTTT
CASSLEQGSQPQHF
>.|TRBV5-6|.|TRBJ2-2
TGTGCCAGCAGCTTGGGACGTACAGGGTTTGCCGGGGAGCTGTTTTTT
CASSLGRTGFAGELFF
>.|TRBV5-1|.|TRBJ2-7
TGCGCCAGCAGCTTGGTCGGAGGACCCACCTACGAGCAGTACTTC
CASSLVGGPTYEQYF
>TRBD2|TRBV25-1|few|TRBJ2-3
TGTGCCAGCAGTGAAGAGCTAGCGGGATTCAGCACAGATACGCAGTATTTT
CASSEELAGFSTDTQYF
>.|TRBV15|.|TRBJ1-2
TGTGCCACCAGCATCCCGGGAAGGAGGGGAGGCTACACCTTC
CATSIPGRRGGYTF
>.|TRBV20-1|.|TRBJ1-1
TGCAGTGCTACAGAGGGACATTCCGTCAGGGAAGCTTTCTTT
CSATEGHSVREAFF
>TRBD2|TRBV11-2|.|TRBJ2-5
TGTGCCAGCAGCGGGGGACTACAGTACTTC
CASSGGLQYF
>.|TRBV5-5|.|TRBJ2-4
TGTGCCAGCAGCTTGGGGATAGCCAAAAACATTCAGTACTTC
CASSLGIAKNIQYF
>TRBD1|TRBV20-1|.|TRBJ1-4
TGCAGTGCTCCGGACAGGGGCGGTGAAAAACTGTTTTTT
CSAPDRGGEKLFF
>.|TRBV20-1|few|TRBJ2-1
TGCAGTGCTACCCGGGACAAGCAGTTCTTC
CSATRDKQFF
>TRBD2|TRBV12-3/TRBV12-4|.|TRBJ2-3
TGTGCCAGCAGTTATACTAGCGGGGGGGCCGTGGGCACAGATACGCAGTATTTT
CASSYTSGGAVGTDTQYF
>.|TRBV10-3|many|TRBJ2-7
TGTGCCATCGCTAGCTCCCACGAGCAGTACTTC
CAIASSHEQYF
>.|TRBV29-1|.|TRBJ1-1
TGCAGCGGTCGAGCTGGGAACACTGAAGCTTTCTTT
CSGRAGNTEAFF
>TRBD2|TRBV6-5|.|TRBJ2-7
TGTGCCAGCACCGCTAGCGGGAGTAGGACCTACGAGCAGTACTTC
CASTASGSRTYEQYF
>TRBD1|TRBV14|few|TRBJ1-3
TGTGCCAGCAGCCAAACCAGGACAGGGGGAAGGATAGCTGGAAACACCATATATTTT
CASSQTRTGGRIAGNTIYF
>.|TRBV4-1|.|TRBJ1-2
TGCGCCAGCAGCTCCCAGTCTAACTATGGCTACACCTTC
CASSSQSNYGYTF
>TRBD2|TRBV7-6|.|TRBJ2-1
TGTGCCAGCAGCTCACCCGGACTAGCCAACAATGAGCAGTTCTTC
CASSSPGLANNEQFF
>.|TRBV20-1|.|TRBJ2-7
TGCAGTGCTAGGTGGTCGGTAGACTACGAGCAGTACTTC
CSARWSVDYEQYF
>TRBD1|TRBV7-9|.|TRBJ2-5
TGTGCCAGCAGCTTAGGGACAGGGCGCCAGCTCCAGTACTTC
CASSLGTGRQLQYF
>.|TRBV30|.|TRBJ2-7
TGTGCCTGGGACTGGGGGATAGGGTACGAGCAGTACTTC
CAWDWGIGYEQYF
>TRBD1|TRBV7-9|once|TRBJ2-5
TGTGCCAGCAGCTCCCCGACAGGGGTTCAAGAGACCCAGTACTTC
CASSSPTGVQETQYF
>.|TRBV20-1|few|TRBJ1-2
TGCAGTGCTCCCGACAGTTCTAACTATGGCTACACCTTC
CSAPDSSNYGYTF
>TRBD1|TRBV18|.|TRBJ1-2
TGTGCCAGCTCACTGGACAGGGGACACTATGGCTACACCTTC
CASSLDRGHYGYTF
>.|TRBV10-3|few|TRBJ2-1
TGTGCCATCTCAAGAGCGGAGATCTCCTACAATGAGCAGTTCTTC
CAISRAEISYNEQFF
>TRBD1|TRBV18|.|TRBJ2-7
TGTGCCACCCGGAAAACGGGACAGGGCGGTTACGAGCAGTACTTC
CATRKTGQGGYEQYF
>TRBD1|TRBV2|once|TRBJ2-7
TGTGCCAGCCTTGGACAGGGGGAACGCGAGCAGTACTTC
CASLGQGEREQYF